This TCR beta chain comes out of a study of OX40 agonist ivuxolimab in advanced cancers. Study at large: Patients were infused with ivuxolimab every 2 weeks at 0.01 to 10 mg/kg. Treatment received earlier with anti-PD-1, anti-PD-L1 or anti-CTLA-4 agents was allowed, and over 30% had some. Findings and caveats of the study: Expanded clones belonging to CD8+ T cells outnumbered, on average, those of CD4+.

Profiling relied on immunoSEQ multiplex PCR, and the TCRdb table lists in-frame clones only, not all of them. This table has about 76,000 clones, 85% appearing once. There are 14 residues in the CDR3. Losses at the gene ends were 1 base for V and 4 bases for J; bases not matched to a gene: 4. Germline V lookup: CDR1 SGDLS, CDR2 YYNGEE. For this clone: The target antigen is unknown.

This sequence joins TRBV9 and TRBJ2-5; 7 bases align to TRBD2. The input for sequencing was CD4+ or CD8+ T cells sorted from blood, taken in a trial of the OX40 agonist ivuxolimab. This TCR was recovered from an adult with an advanced solid tumor such as melanoma, head and neck, liver or kidney cancer. The CDR3 sequence: CASSVRTSAETQYF. The CDR3 nucleotides read TGTGCCAGCAGCGTAAGAACTAGCGCAGAGACCCAGTACTTC.